Listed below are T cell receptor beta chains from one sample, sequenced in a study of T cell responses to AZD1222 COVID-19 vaccine. The method was immunoSEQ multiplex PCR; TCRdb's version includes in-frame clones alone and lacks a portion of them. The repertoire holds about 150,000 clones, with about 87% as singletons. Sequenced here: peripheral blood, sampled on day 0 of AZD1222 vaccination. These receptors all come from an adult in good health. The conserved cysteine and the conserved F or W are not part of the CDR3 here.

CDR3: ASSPDRVFREQY
V: TRBV2
J: TRBJ2-7

CDR3: ASSYEGGELF
V: TRBV6-6
J: TRBJ2-2

CDR3: SVEGDRTEAF
V: TRBV29-1
J: TRBJ1-1

CDR3: ASSFVNTEAF
V: TRBV19
J: TRBJ1-1

CDR3: ASSREDRIYETQY
V: TRBV7-9
J: TRBJ2-5

CDR3: ASSLSGVYNEQF
V: TRBV11-2
J: TRBJ2-1

CDR3: ASSLQSSYNSPLH
V: TRBV6-2/TRBV6-3
J: TRBJ1-6

CDR3: ASSQGLAGAFYNEQF
V: TRBV5-1
J: TRBJ2-1

CDR3: ASSRMGGLVNEKLF
V: TRBV7-9
J: TRBJ1-4

CDR3: ASRRDRWVDEQY
V: TRBV6-5
J: TRBJ2-7

CDR3: SVESEGGYEQY
V: TRBV29-1
J: TRBJ2-7

CDR3: ASSLYTTSSYNEQF
V: TRBV5-8
J: TRBJ2-1

CDR3: ASSSQAGGTDTQY
V: TRBV7-2
J: TRBJ2-3

CDR3: ASSTGQVYNQPQH
V: TRBV19
J: TRBJ1-5

CDR3: ASSYERQPYEQY
V: TRBV7-9
J: TRBJ2-7

CDR3: ASSQDFGRTQY
V: TRBV4-2
J: TRBJ2-5